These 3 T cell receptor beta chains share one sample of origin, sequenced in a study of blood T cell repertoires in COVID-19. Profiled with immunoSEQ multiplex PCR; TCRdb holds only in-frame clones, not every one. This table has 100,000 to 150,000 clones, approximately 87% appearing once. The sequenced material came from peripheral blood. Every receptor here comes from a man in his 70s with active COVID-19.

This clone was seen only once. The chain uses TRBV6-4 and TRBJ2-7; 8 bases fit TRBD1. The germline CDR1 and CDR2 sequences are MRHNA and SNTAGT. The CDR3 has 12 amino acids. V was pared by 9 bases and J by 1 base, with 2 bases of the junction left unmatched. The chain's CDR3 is CARGQDSYEQYF. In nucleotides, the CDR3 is TGTGCCAGGGGACAGGATTCCTACGAGCAGTACTTC.

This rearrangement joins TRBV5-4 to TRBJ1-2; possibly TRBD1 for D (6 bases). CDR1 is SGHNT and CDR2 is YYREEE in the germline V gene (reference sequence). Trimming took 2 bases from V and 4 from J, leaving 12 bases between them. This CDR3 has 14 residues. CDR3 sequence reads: CASSFFGGAYGYTF. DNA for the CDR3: TGTGCCAGCAGCTTCTTTGGGGGGGCCTATGGCTACACCTTC. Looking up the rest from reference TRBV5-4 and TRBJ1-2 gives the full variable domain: ETGVTQSPTHLIKTRGQQVTLRCSSQSGHNTVSWYQQALGQGPQFIFQYYREEENGRGNFPPRFSGLQFPNYSSELNVNALELDDSALYLCASSFFGGAYGYTFGSGTRLTVV.

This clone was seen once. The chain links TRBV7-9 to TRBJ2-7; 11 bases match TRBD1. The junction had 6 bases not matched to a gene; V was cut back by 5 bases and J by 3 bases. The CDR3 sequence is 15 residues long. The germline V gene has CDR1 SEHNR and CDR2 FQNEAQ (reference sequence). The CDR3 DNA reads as TGTGCCAGCAGCCCCGGACAGGGGGCCGTCTACGAGCAGTACTTC. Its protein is CASSPGQGAVYEQYF.